This T cell receptor beta chain was observed in a study of T cells in Graves' hyperthyroidism and ophthalmopathy. Overall study results and limits: Also found in blood were most expanded thyroid clonotypes above 0.001.

Turning to this clonotype: No antigen is known for it. This could be a read error, since a much larger clone is one nucleotide away.

RNA transcripts yielded amplified TCR beta CDR3 regions. HTBI primers drove first-round RT-PCR of the TCR CDR3. Each CDR3 protein gets one entry after TCRdb re-called the multiplex PCR reads with MiXCR. In the table there are around 700,000 distinct CDR3 sequences, approximately 19% of which are singletons. From germline, CDR1 is SGHKS and CDR2 YYEKEE (reference sequence). This CDR3 is 15 amino acids long. Source material: blood. This chain links TRBV5-5 with TRBJ1-5, with D unresolved. The TCR comes from a woman between 50 and 59 years old with Graves' hyperthyroidism that later progressed to Graves' ophthalmopathy. The CDR3, as DNA: TGTGCCAGCAGCGTCGAGAGATATAGCGATCAGCCCCAGCATTTT. This translates into CASSVERYSDQPQHF.